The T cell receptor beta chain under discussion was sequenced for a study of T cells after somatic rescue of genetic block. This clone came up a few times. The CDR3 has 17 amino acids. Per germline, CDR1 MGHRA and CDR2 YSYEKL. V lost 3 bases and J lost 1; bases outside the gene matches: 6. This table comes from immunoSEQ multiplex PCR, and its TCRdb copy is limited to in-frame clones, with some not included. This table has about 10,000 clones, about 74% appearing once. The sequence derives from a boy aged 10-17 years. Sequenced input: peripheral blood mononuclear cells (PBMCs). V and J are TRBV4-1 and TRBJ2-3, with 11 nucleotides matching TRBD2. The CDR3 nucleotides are TGCGCCAGCAGCCAGGGTTCACTAGCGGGGGGCACAGATACGCAGTATTTT. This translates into CASSQGSLAGGTDTQYF.